The T cell receptor (beta chain) under discussion was sequenced for a study of blood T cell repertoires in COVID-19. Across the study: Researchers got acute and convalescent COVID-19 samples from the United States, Italy and Spain. PBMCs, B-cell-depleted T cells, or T cells were the source of the cDNA or gDNA that made up the material.

Data came from immunoSEQ multiplex PCR; TCRdb stores just in-frame clones and leaves some out. The sample yields 250,000 or so clones, around 90% seen once. Germline CDR1 and CDR2: ENHRY and SYGVKD. The CDR3 is made up of 15 amino acids. V lost 3 bases and J lost 6; bases outside the gene matches: 9. Material for sequencing was peripheral blood. The sequence was collected from a woman aged 40 to 50 who had recovered from COVID-19. V usage is TRBV10-3 and J usage is TRBJ2-3, with TRBD2 matching over 7 bases. The CDR3 DNA sequence: TGTGCCATCAGTGACCTAGGACTAGTTGGTGATACGCAGTATTTT. Its translation: CAISDLGLVGDTQYF.